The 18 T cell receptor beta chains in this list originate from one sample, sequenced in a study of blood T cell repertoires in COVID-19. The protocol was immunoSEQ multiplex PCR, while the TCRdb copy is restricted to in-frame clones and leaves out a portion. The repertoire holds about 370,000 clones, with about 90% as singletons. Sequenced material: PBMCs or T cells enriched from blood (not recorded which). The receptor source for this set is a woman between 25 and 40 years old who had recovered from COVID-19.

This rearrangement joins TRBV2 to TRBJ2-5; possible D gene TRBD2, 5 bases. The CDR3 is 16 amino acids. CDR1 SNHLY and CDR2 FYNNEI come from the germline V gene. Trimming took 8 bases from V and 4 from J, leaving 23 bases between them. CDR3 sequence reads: CASPPPGLAKGETQYF. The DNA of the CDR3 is TGTGCCAGCCCCCCTCCGGGGTTAGCGAAGGGAGAGACCCAGTACTTC.

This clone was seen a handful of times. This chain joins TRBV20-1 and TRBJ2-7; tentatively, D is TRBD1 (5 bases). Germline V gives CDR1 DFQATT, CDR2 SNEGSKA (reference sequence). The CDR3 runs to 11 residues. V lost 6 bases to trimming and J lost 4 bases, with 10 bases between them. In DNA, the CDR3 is TGCAGTGCCGGTAGGGGTTACGAGCAGTACTTC. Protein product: CSAGRGYEQYF.

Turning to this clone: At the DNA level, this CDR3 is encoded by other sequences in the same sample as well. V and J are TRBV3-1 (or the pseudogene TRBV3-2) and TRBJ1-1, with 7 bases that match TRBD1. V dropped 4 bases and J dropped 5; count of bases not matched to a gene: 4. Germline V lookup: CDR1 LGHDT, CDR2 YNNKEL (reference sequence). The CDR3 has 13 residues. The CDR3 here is CASSPYRGTEAFF. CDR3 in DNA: TGTGCCAGCAGCCCATACAGGGGTACTGAAGCTTTCTTT.

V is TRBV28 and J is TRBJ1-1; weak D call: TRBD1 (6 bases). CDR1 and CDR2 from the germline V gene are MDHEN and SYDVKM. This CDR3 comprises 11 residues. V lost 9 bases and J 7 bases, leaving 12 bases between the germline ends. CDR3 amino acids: CASTNRVEAFF. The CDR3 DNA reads TGTGCCAGTACAAACAGGGTTGAAGCTTTCTTT.

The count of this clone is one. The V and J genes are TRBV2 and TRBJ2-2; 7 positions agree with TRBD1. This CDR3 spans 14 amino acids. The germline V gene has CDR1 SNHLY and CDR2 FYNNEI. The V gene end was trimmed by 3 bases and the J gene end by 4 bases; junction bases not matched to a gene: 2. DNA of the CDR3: TGTGCCAGCAGTGAGACAGGGCTCACCGGGGAGCTGTTTTTT. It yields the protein CASSETGLTGELFF. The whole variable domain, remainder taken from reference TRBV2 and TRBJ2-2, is EPEVTQTPSHQVTQMGQEVILRCVPISNHLYFYWYRQILGQKVEFLVSFYNNEISEKSEIFDDQFSVERPDGSNFTLKIRSTKLEDSAMYFCASSETGLTGELFFGEGSRLTVL.

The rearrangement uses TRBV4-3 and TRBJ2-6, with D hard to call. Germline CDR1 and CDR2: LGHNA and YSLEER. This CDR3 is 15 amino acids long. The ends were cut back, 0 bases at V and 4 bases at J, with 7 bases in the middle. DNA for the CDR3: TGCGCCAGCAGCCAAGACAGGTCGGGGGCCAACGTCCTGACTTTC. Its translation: CASSQDRSGANVLTF.

CDR3 residues: CAWGEGDTQYF. CDR3 DNA sequence: TGTGCCTGGGGGGAGGGAGATACGCAGTATTTT. This chain connects TRBV30 to TRBJ2-3; 7 nucleotides line up with TRBD2. CDR3 length equals 11 residues. Germline trimming cut 5 bases from V and 5 bases from J; bases unmatched to any gene: 1. Germline CDR1 GTSNPN, CDR2 SVGIG (reference sequence).

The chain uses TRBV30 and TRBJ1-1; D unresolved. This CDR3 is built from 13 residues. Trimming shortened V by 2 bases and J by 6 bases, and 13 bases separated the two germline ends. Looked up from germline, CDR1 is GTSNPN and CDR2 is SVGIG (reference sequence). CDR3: CAWSPLPLAEAFF. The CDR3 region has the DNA TGTGCCTGGAGTCCCCTCCCTCTCGCTGAAGCTTTCTTT.

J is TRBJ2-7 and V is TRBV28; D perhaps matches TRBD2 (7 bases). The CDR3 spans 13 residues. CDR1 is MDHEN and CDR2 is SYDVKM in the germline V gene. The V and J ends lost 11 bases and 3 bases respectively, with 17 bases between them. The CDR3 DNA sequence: TGTGCCGAGTCGGGGGGCCCCCTCTACGAGCAGTACTTC. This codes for CAESGGPLYEQYF.

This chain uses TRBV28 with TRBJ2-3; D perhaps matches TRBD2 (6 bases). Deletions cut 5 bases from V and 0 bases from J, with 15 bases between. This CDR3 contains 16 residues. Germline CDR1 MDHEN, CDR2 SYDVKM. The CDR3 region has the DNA TGTGCCAGCAGTCCGGGGGACGGACCTAGCACAGATACGCAGTATTTT. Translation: CASSPGDGPSTDTQYF.

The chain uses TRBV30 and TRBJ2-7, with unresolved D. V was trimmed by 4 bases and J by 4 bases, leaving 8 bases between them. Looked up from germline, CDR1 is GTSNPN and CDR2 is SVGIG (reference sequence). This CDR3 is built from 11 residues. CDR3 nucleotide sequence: TGTGCCTGGAAACAGAAATACGAGCAGTACTTC. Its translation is CAWKQKYEQYF. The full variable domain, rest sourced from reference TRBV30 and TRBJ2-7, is SQTIHQWPATLVQPVGSPLSLECTVEGTSNPNLYWYRQAAGRGLQLLFYSVGIGQISSEVPQNLSASRPQDRQFILSSKKLLLSDSGFYLCAWKQKYEQYFGPGTRLTVT.

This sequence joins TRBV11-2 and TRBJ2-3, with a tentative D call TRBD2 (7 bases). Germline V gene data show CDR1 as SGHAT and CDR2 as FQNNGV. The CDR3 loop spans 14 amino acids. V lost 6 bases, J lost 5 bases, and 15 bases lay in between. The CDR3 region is CASRKGGAGDTQYF. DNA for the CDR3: TGTGCCAGCAGAAAAGGGGGGGCGGGAGATACGCAGTATTTT. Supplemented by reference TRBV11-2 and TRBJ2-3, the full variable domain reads EAGVAQSPRYKIIEKRQSVAFWCNPISGHATLYWYQQILGQGPKLLIQFQNNGVVDDSQLPKDRFSAERLKGVDSTLKIQPAKLEDSAVYLCASRKGGAGDTQYFGPGTRLTVL.

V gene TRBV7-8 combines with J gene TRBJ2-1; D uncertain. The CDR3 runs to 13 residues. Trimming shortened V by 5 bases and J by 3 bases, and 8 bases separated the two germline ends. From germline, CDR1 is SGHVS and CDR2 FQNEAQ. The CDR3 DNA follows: TGTGCCAGCAGCCCATCACTCTACAATGAGCAGTTCTTC. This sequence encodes CASSPSLYNEQFF.

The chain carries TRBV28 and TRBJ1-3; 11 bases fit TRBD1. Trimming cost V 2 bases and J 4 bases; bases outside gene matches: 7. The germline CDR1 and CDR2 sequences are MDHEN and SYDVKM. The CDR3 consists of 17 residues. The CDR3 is CASSLRTGGARGNTIYF. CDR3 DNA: TGTGCCAGCAGTTTACGGACAGGGGGCGCGCGGGGAAACACCATATATTTT. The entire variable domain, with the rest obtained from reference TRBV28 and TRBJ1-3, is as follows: DVKVTQSSRYLVKRTGEKVFLECVQDMDHENMFWYRQDPGLGLRLIYFSYDVKMKEKGDIPEGYSVSREKKERFSLILESASTNQTSMYLCASSLRTGGARGNTIYFGEGSWLTVV.

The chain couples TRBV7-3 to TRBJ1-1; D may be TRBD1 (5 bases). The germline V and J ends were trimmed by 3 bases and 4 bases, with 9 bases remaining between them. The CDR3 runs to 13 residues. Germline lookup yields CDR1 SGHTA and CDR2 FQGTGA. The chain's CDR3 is CASSFQGSTEAFF. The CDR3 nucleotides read TGTGCCAGCAGCTTCCAGGGATCCACTGAAGCTTTCTTT.

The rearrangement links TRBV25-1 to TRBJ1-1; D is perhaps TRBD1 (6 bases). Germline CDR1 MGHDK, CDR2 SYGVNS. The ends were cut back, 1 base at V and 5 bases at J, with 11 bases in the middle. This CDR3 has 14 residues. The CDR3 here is CASSEWGLVTEAFF. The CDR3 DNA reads TGTGCCAGCAGTGAATGGGGGCTTGTTACTGAAGCTTTCTTT.

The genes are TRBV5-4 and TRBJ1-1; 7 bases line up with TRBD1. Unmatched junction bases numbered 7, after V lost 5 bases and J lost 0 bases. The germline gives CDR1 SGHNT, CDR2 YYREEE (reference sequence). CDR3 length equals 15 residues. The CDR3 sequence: CASSQTGSVNTEAFF. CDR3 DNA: TGTGCCAGCAGTCAGACAGGGTCCGTGAACACTGAAGCTTTCTTT.

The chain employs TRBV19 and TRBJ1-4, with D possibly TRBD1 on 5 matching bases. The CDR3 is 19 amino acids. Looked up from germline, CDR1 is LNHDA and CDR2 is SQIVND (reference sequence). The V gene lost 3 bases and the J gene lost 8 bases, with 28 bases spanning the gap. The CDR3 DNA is TGTGCCAGTAGTATCAAGCAGATTTCCAGGGTCGGGCCCTTGGAAAAACTGTTTTTT. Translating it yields CASSIKQISRVGPLEKLFF.